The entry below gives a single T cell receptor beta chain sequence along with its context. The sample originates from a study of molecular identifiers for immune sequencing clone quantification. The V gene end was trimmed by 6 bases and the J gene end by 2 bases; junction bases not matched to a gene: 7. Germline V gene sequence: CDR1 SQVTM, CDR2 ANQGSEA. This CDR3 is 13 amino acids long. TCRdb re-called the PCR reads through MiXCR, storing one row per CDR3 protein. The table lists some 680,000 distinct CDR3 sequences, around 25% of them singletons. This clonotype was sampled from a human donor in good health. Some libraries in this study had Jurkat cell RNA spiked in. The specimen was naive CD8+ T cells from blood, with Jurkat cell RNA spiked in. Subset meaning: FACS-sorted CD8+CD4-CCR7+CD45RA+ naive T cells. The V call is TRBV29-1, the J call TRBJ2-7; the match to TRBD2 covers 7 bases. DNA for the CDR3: TGCAGCGTCCGGACTAGGGATCCCTACGAGCAGTACTTC. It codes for CSVRTRDPYEQYF.